This record looks at one T cell receptor (beta chain) sequence and its context. This sample was taken from a study of blood T cell repertoires in COVID-19. Study-wide context: The analysed material was cDNA or gDNA that came from T cells, B-cell-depleted T cells, or PBMCs.

TCRdb's table, derived via immunoSEQ multiplex PCR, lists solely in-frame clones and lacks some. The repertoire holds about 130,000 clones, with over 65% as singletons. Two negative PCRs, clearance, or symptom resolution characterized the recovered Cohort 3 donors. Sequences were obtained from PBMCs or T cells enriched from blood (not recorded which). This receptor was obtained from a woman in her forties or fifties who had recovered from COVID-19.

The CDR3, as DNA: TGTGCCAGCAGGTACAGGGGAGGCACCTACGAGCAGTACTTC. The encoded protein is CASRYRGGTYEQYF. The chain uses TRBV6-5 and TRBJ2-7, with a possible D match to TRBD1 (7 bases). V was pared by 6 bases and J by 2 bases, with 14 bases between. CDR1 is MNHEY and CDR2 is SVGAGI in the germline V gene. This CDR3 has 14 residues.